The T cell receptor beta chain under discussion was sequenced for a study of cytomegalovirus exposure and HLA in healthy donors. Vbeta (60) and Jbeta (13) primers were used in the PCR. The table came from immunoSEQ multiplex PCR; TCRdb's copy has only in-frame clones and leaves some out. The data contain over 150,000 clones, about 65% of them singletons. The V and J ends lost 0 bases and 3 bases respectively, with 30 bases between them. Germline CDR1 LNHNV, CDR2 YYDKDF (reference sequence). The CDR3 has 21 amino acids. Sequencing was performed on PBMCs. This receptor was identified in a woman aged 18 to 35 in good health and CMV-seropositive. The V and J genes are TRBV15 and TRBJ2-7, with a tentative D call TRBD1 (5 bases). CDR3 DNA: TGTGCCACCAGCAGAGAGAGTAGTGGGTCGTTCAGAGACAGCCTCTTCTACGAGCAGTACTTC. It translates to CATSRESSGSFRDSLFYEQYF.